This T cell receptor beta chain is from a study of PD-1 and CTLA-4 blockade in melanoma. Germline lookup yields CDR1 SGHTA and CDR2 FQGNSA. The CDR3 totals 16 residues. Between the trimmed V and J ends, which lost 6 bases and 0 bases, there was a span of 12 bases. The assay was immunoSEQ multiplex PCR, and TCRdb's table has in-frame clones only and misses some. The data contain 25,000 to 35,000 clones, around 90% of them singletons. The chain combines TRBV7-2 with TRBJ1-6; no clear D. The sample was CD8+ T cells from peripheral blood, taken from a patient given anti-PD-1 treatment. The clonotype comes from a human donor with melanoma. The CDR3 DNA sequence: TGTGCCAGCAGTTCAGTTGTTAGCTCCTATAATTCACCCCTCCACTTT. As protein: CASSSVVSSYNSPLHF.